This TCR beta chain was documented in a study of shared clonotypes between healthy human individuals. General observations from the study: Estimated clonotype richness was generally higher in naive than memory subsets.

Details on this clone: Its antigen is still unknown.

Method: immunoSEQ multiplex PCR; TCRdb's copy keeps in-frame clones and lacks some. The data show about 1.5 million clones, roughly 96% seen once. The germline gives CDR1 SGHRS, CDR2 YFSETQ. CDR3 length: 15 residues. Trimming stripped 0 bases from V and 1 base from J, with 10 bases between. The V gene is TRBV5-1, the J gene TRBJ2-5; D gene unclear. This TCR was sampled from a man aged 25-45 years in good health. Input material: naive CD4+ T cells sorted from blood. The subset is: CD45RA+ positively selected. The CDR3 DNA reads as TGCGCCAGCAGCTTGGTGGCTGGCCCCCAAGAGACCCAGTACTTC. This translates into CASSLVAGPQETQYF.